Sequencing of this T cell receptor (beta chain) was carried out in a study of early T cells in non-severe SARS-CoV-2 infection. Turning to the study itself: Sequencing of unsorted whole blood was done on bulk RNA, leaving chains unpaired.

This clonotype has a count of ten or more. The antigen remains unidentified. Unique molecular identifiers were affixed to single, distinct cDNA molecules. A single record per CDR3 protein comes from TCRdb applying MiXCR to the 5' RACE reads. The sample has around 40,000 distinct CDR3 sequences, roughly 5.7% seen once; the top ten hold around 4.8%. Findings and caveats of the study: The study's VDJdb matching favored anti-spike CD8 responses and missed private and CD4 specificities.

The length of the CDR3 is 16 residues. V was clipped by 4 bases and J by 0 bases, with 13 bases between them. Germline CDR1 and CDR2: MNHEY and SMNVEV (reference sequence). The source of this sequence is an adult who was a healthcare worker with PCR-confirmed SARS-CoV-2 infection or an uninfected control (not recorded which). The chain uses TRBV27 and TRBJ2-1; D unclear. Material for sequencing was whole blood. CDR3 in DNA: TGTGCCAGCAGTTCGAGGTCGTTTAGCTCCTACAATGAGCAGTTCTTC. This codes for CASSSRSFSSYNEQFF.